This entry lists 26 T cell receptor beta chains sequenced from one sample in a study of blood T cell repertoires in COVID-19. Assay used: immunoSEQ multiplex PCR; TCRdb lists only in-frame clones, some missing. Found here are some 220,000 clones, approximately 83% of them singletons; the top ten hold roughly 2.3%. Sequenced: peripheral blood. The receptors were gathered from a woman in her sixties with acute or convalescent COVID-19.

CDR3 sequence (DNA): TGTGCCAGCAGCTGGACAGGATATAATTCACCCCTCCACTTT. It encodes CASSWTGYNSPLHF. The chain uses TRBV2 and TRBJ1-6; 7 bases fit TRBD1. This CDR3 has 14 amino acids. Trimming cost V 6 bases and J 4 bases; bases outside gene matches: 3. Germline CDR1 and CDR2: SNHLY and FYNNEI.

The gene calls are TRBV4-2 and TRBJ2-3, with TRBD2 as a possible D gene (6 bases). Trimming stripped 0 bases from V and 2 bases from J, with 15 bases between. The CDR3 length is 17 residues. The germline gives CDR1 LGHNA, CDR2 YNFKEQ. The CDR3 loop is CASSQEGREVFTDTQYF. In DNA, the CDR3 is TGTGCCAGCAGCCAAGAGGGCAGGGAGGTTTTCACAGATACGCAGTATTTT.

V and J are TRBV6-5 and TRBJ2-2; D perhaps matches TRBD2 (6 bases). V lost 1 base and J lost 2, with 8 bases in between. The CDR3 sequence is 15 residues long. Germline CDR1 reads MNHEY; CDR2 reads SVGAGI. DNA of the CDR3: TGTGCCAGCAGTTACTGGGAGGAAAACACCGGGGAGCTGTTTTTT. It translates to CASSYWEENTGELFF.

The chain uses TRBV3-1 (or the pseudogene TRBV3-2) and TRBJ1-1, with 8 bases matching TRBD1. In germline, CDR1 is LGHDT, CDR2 YNNKEL (reference sequence). There are 15 residues in the CDR3. Unmatched junction bases numbered 7, after V lost 6 bases and J lost 1 base. CDR3 sequence: CASRHGGTGNTEAFF. CDR3 DNA sequence: TGTGCCAGCAGGCACGGCGGGACAGGGAACACTGAAGCTTTCTTT.

The rearrangement links TRBV4-2 to TRBJ2-1, with 7 nucleotides matching TRBD2. This CDR3 is 16 amino acids long. V gave up 2 bases and J gave up 2 bases; unmatched junction bases: 6. The germline V gene encodes CDR1 LGHNA and CDR2 YNFKEQ. CDR3 amino acids: CASSQYWTSPYNEQFF. Here the CDR3 DNA reads TGTGCCAGCAGCCAATATTGGACTAGTCCCTACAATGAGCAGTTCTTC.

The rearrangement joins TRBV7-3 to TRBJ2-3, with D maybe TRBD2 (7 bases). Looked up from germline, CDR1 is SGHTA and CDR2 is FQGTGA. This CDR3 has 15 residues. The V and J ends lost 6 bases and 2 bases respectively, with 15 bases between them. This chain's CDR3 is CASSPGGLITDTQYF. In nucleotides, the CDR3 is TGTGCCAGCAGTCCGGGGGGCCTGATCACAGATACGCAGTATTTT.

The rearrangement uses TRBV18 and TRBJ2-1; D remains ambiguous. V dropped 0 bases and J dropped 0 bases, with 9 bases sitting between them. CDR3 size: 16 residues. CDR1 KGHSH and CDR2 LQKENI come from the germline V gene. As DNA, the CDR3 is TGTGCCAGCTCACCACCTCACAGAAGCTCCTACAATGAGCAGTTCTTC. Amino acids: CASSPPHRSSYNEQFF.

This sequence joins TRBV30 and TRBJ1-6; 9 bases align to TRBD1. The V segment lost 1 base and the J segment 7 bases; nucleotides outside the gene matches: 5. The germline gives CDR1 GTSNPN, CDR2 SVGIG (reference sequence). This CDR3 is built from 15 residues. The CDR3 is CAWSAGTGYNSPLHF. The DNA for the CDR3 is TGTGCCTGGAGTGCAGGGACAGGGTACAATTCACCCCTCCACTTT.

The chain combines TRBV6-5 with TRBJ1-2; D remains unclear. Germline CDR1 MNHEY, CDR2 SVGAGI. Trimming pared 10 bases from V and 4 bases from J, leaving 13 bases between. This CDR3 comprises 12 residues. The CDR3 region is CATHTLVYGYTF. In nucleotides, the CDR3 is TGTGCCACACATACATTGGTCTATGGCTACACCTTC.

The gene calls are TRBV24-1 and TRBJ1-2, with D unclear. CDR3 length: 13 residues. V was clipped by 3 bases and J by 2 bases, with 6 bases between them. Germline lookup yields CDR1 KGHDR and CDR2 SFDVKD. The CDR3 region has the DNA TGTGCCACCAGTGATGAGGGAAACTATGGCTACACCTTC. Amino acid sequence: CATSDEGNYGYTF.

The rearrangement joins TRBV5-1 to TRBJ1-2, with 9 nucleotides matching TRBD1. Trimming took 4 bases from V and 8 from J; bases not matched to a gene: 6. Germline V gene data show CDR1 as SGHRS and CDR2 as YFSETQ. The CDR3 is 13 amino acids. The DNA for the CDR3 is TGCGCCAGCAGCGAGGGACAGGGTGGCGGCTACACCTTC. The encoded protein is CASSEGQGGGYTF.

This clone has a handful of counts. The chain couples TRBV11-2 to TRBJ2-1; D call uncertain. The CDR3 is 13 residues long. The V and J ends lost 0 bases and 8 bases respectively, with 8 bases between them. Germline lookup yields CDR1 SGHAT and CDR2 FQNNGV. CDR3 DNA: TGTGCCAGCAGCTTAGACTTAACTCATGAGCAGTTCTTC. Protein sequence: CASSLDLTHEQFF.

This clone was seen just once. J is TRBJ1-4 and V is TRBV7-9, with 8 bases lining up with TRBD1. Germline V gene sequence: CDR1 SEHNR, CDR2 FQNEAQ (reference sequence). The CDR3 runs to 16 residues. Unmatched junction bases numbered 14, after V lost 6 bases and J lost 8 bases. In DNA, the CDR3 is TGTGCCAGCAGGCCATCCGGGGACAGGAGGAGGGAAAAACTGTTTTTT. This gives the protein CASRPSGDRRREKLFF.

This clone was recorded only once. V is TRBV11-2 and J is TRBJ2-4; D remains unclear. The CDR3 runs 13 residues. The V gene lost 3 bases and the J gene lost 6 bases, with 9 bases spanning the gap. In germline, CDR1 is SGHAT, CDR2 FQNNGV. The CDR3 sequence: CASSFEATNIQYF. The CDR3 DNA follows: TGTGCCAGCAGCTTTGAAGCGACAAACATTCAGTACTTC.

The gene calls are TRBV7-8 and TRBJ1-3, with D uncertain. Germline V CDR1 and CDR2: SGHVS, FQNEAQ. The CDR3 contains 14 residues. The ends were cut back, 0 bases at V and 2 bases at J, with 5 bases in the middle. CDR3 in DNA: TGTGCCAGCAGCTTAGCGGAGGCTGGAAACACCATATATTTT. Residues: CASSLAEAGNTIYF.

The rearrangement joins TRBV3-1 (or the pseudogene TRBV3-2) to TRBJ2-1; 8 nucleotides line up with TRBD1. The CDR3 sequence is 14 residues long. V lost 4 bases, J lost 4 bases, and 3 bases stayed unmatched. CDR1 and CDR2 from the germline V gene are LGHDT and YNNKEL (reference sequence). The DNA of the CDR3 is TGTGCCAGCAGCCCGAGACAGGGGTACAATGAGCAGTTCTTC. This sequence encodes CASSPRQGYNEQFF.

Concerning this clone itself: This same CDR3 is encoded by further DNA sequences in the sample. The CDR3 nucleotides are TGTGCCAGCAGCGACAGTTCCTACGAGCAGTACTTC. Amino acids: CASSDSSYEQYF. V and J are TRBV2 and TRBJ2-7; D might be TRBD1 (5 bases). Germline values: CDR1 SNHLY, CDR2 FYNNEI. V lost 6 bases and J 1 base, leaving 7 bases between the germline ends. This CDR3 spans 12 amino acids.

The chain links TRBV6-1 to TRBJ2-7; D gene unclear. Germline V CDR1 and CDR2: MNHNS, SASEGT. The CDR3 contains 12 residues. Trimming cost V 3 bases and J 1 base, with 4 bases left between them. The CDR3 region has the DNA TGTGCCAGCAGTGAGAGGTCCTACGAGCAGTACTTC. Amino acid sequence: CASSERSYEQYF.

The rearrangement links TRBV11-2 to TRBJ1-6; a weak D match, TRBD1 (5 bases). Germline V gene lookup returns CDR1 SGHAT and CDR2 FQNNGV. The CDR3 sequence is 15 residues long. V was pared by 0 bases and J by 7 bases, with 10 bases between. The CDR3 loop is CASSLESRGNSPLHF. As DNA, the CDR3 is TGTGCCAGCAGCTTAGAATCCCGGGGGAATTCACCCCTCCACTTT.

This clone was counted a single time. V gene TRBV5-1 combines with J gene TRBJ2-5; TRBD1 is a possible D gene (6 bases). The germline gives CDR1 SGHRS, CDR2 YFSETQ. CDR3 size: 14 residues. V lost 4 bases, J lost 4 bases, and 14 bases lay in between. The CDR3 DNA follows: TGCGCCAGCAGCGAAACTAGGACAGTAGAGACCCAGTACTTC. Translated: CASSETRTVETQYF.

V and J are TRBV28 and TRBJ1-2; 9 nucleotides align to TRBD1. The germline V gene encodes CDR1 MDHEN and CDR2 SYDVKM. J lost 3 bases, V lost 5 bases, and 4 bases had no gene match. The CDR3 loop spans 14 amino acids. The CDR3 loop reads CASSHRGRDYGYTF. The CDR3 DNA follows: TGTGCCAGCAGTCACAGGGGGCGCGACTATGGCTACACCTTC.

The gene calls are TRBV5-1 and TRBJ2-2; 9 nucleotides align to TRBD2. This CDR3 has 15 residues. V trimming: 2 bases; J trimming: 7 bases; junction bases outside the gene matches: 6. Germline assignment: CDR1 SGHRS and CDR2 YFSETQ. CDR3 amino acids: CASSFSGGGLGELFF. The DNA for the CDR3 is TGCGCCAGCAGCTTTAGCGGGGGTGGACTCGGGGAGCTGTTTTTT.

The genes are TRBV5-5 and TRBJ1-1, with unresolved D. Germline V lookup: CDR1 SGHKS, CDR2 YYEKEE (reference sequence). There are 13 residues in the CDR3. Between the trimmed V and J ends, which lost 2 bases and 5 bases, there was a span of 10 bases. For the CDR3, the DNA is TGTGCCAGCAGCTTAGAGGGAGGGACTGAAGCTTTCTTT. It codes for CASSLEGGTEAFF.

The gene calls are TRBV9 and TRBJ1-3, with 8 bases matching TRBD1. The V gene's germline CDR1 is SGDLS and CDR2 YYNGEE. This CDR3 contains 15 residues. V shed 3 bases and J 4 bases; nucleotides not matched to a gene: 6. The CDR3 region has the DNA TGTGCCAGCAGCGGTACAGGGGGGCACGGAAACACCATATATTTT. Its translation: CASSGTGGHGNTIYF. Supplemented by reference TRBV9 and TRBJ1-3, the full variable domain reads DSGVTQTPKHLITATGQRVTLRCSPRSGDLSVYWYQQSLDQGLQFLIQYYNGEERAKGNILERFSAQQFPDLHSELNLSSLELGDSALYFCASSGTGGHGNTIYFGEGSWLTVV.

The chain uses TRBV7-9 and TRBJ1-5, with D tentatively TRBD1 (5 bases). Germline V gene data show CDR1 as SEHNR and CDR2 as FQNEAQ (reference sequence). Trimming removed 5 bases at V and 10 bases at J, with 15 bases between. The CDR3 extends over 13 amino acids. Written as DNA, the CDR3 is TGTGCCAGCAGCCAAGGGTCCGGGGGACCCCAGCATTTT. This gives the protein CASSQGSGGPQHF.

A few counts support this clone. This chain joins TRBV9 and TRBJ2-2, with 10 bases that match TRBD2. CDR3 length: 15 residues. J lost 5 bases, V lost 6 bases, and 7 bases had no gene match. Germline-derived CDR1 and CDR2 are SGDLS and YYNGEE. The CDR3 reads CASTKSGGATGELFF. CDR3 DNA sequence: TGTGCCAGCACCAAGAGCGGGGGGGCTACCGGGGAGCTGTTTTTT.